Described below is a single T cell receptor (beta chain) sequence and its context. The protocol was immunoSEQ multiplex PCR, while the TCRdb copy is restricted to in-frame clones and leaves out a portion. The sample has more than 60,000 clones, about nine tenths seen once. This sample stems from a study of control samples from healthy donors and cancer patients. CDR3 size: 15 residues. V dropped 2 bases and J dropped 0; count of bases not matched to a gene: 4. Germline CDR1 reads SGHRS; CDR2 reads YFSETQ. Material: PBMCs. This sequence originates from a woman in her forties or fifties with colorectal cancer. The chain employs TRBV5-1 and TRBJ1-2; 7 bases line up with TRBD1. CDR3 bases: TGCGCCAGCAGCTTCGGGACAGAGACTAACTATGGCTACACCTTC. Translation gives CASSFGTETNYGYTF.